The clone carrying this T cell receptor beta chain has more than one count but fewer than ten. As yet, its antigen is unknown. This sample stems from a study of T-cell memory formation after mild COVID-19. The study's findings and limits: There were some responding clones in pre-infection memory, which suggested that cross-reactive memory had joined. For second-wave clones that peaked at day 37, SARS-CoV-2 specificity went unverified. Contracting clones, day 15 to 85, had balanced CD4/CD8, and later expanders favored CD4+.

Employing constant-segment primers, 5'RACE generated TCR alpha and TCR beta cDNA libraries bearing sample barcodes and UMIs. TCRdb redid the calling of the 5' RACE reads with MiXCR, one entry per CDR3 protein. Among under 150,000 distinct CDR3 sequences, roughly 15% were seen once, and the ten largest hold 11% to 15%. The CDR3 length is 15 residues. The germline CDR1 and CDR2 sequences are LGHNA and YNFKEQ. V dropped 1 base and J dropped 2 bases, with 8 bases sitting between them. This receptor was identified in an adult woman who had mild COVID-19 (a few samples of this study predate the infection). Cell type and time point are not known. Sequencing was carried out using PBMCs or a T cell subset sorted from them (not recorded which). The chain carries TRBV4-2 and TRBJ2-2; D is unresolved. Here the CDR3 DNA reads TGTGCCAGCAGCCAAGTGGGGTCCAACACCGGGGAGCTGTTTTTT. Translation gives CASSQVGSNTGELFF.